Listed below are T cell receptor beta chains from one sample, sequenced in a study of human versus mouse CDR3 diversity and MHC coevolution. This table comes from immunoSEQ multiplex PCR, and its TCRdb copy is limited to in-frame clones, with some not included. The top ten hold 18% of the sample, which has tens of thousands of clones, 90% to 95% seen once. The sample taken for sequencing was naive CD4+ T cells from blood. These TCRs come from a person in their sixties in good health. Both conserved end residues are part of each CDR3. The order of the fields is J gene, D gene, clone size, V gene, CDR3 DNA, CDR3 protein. The D gene is left open where the match is weak. Size tells how often a clone was seen (once, few, many) or the class of an expanded clone, and some rows leave it out.

TRBJ2-7 | TRBD2 | . | TRBV5-1 | TGCGCCAGCAGCTTTACTAGCGGACCCTACGAGCAGTACTTC | CASSFTSGPYEQYF
TRBJ2-5 | TRBD1 | . | TRBV2 | TGTGCCAGCAGTATTATCAGGGGGCCGGAGGAGACCCAGTACTTC | CASSIIRGPEETQYF
TRBJ2-1 | . | . | TRBV27 | TGTGCCAGCAGTACCAATCCTCGGGGCAATGAGCAGTTCTTC | CASSTNPRGNEQFF
TRBJ1-1 | . | few | TRBV10-3 | TGTGCCATCAGTGAGGGCAGGGGTATAGGTGAAGCTTTCTTT | CAISEGRGIGEAFF
TRBJ1-3 | . | . | TRBV5-1 | TGCGCCAGCAGCTTGGACAGCTTTGGAAACACCATATATTTT | CASSLDSFGNTIYF
TRBJ2-1 | TRBD2 | once | TRBV7-3 | TGTGCCAGCAGCGACGGGACTAGCGGCCCCTACAATGAGCAGTTCTTC | CASSDGTSGPYNEQFF
TRBJ1-2 | TRBD1 | . | TRBV28 | TGTGCCAGCAGTTTGCCTCTAAGAGGGACAGGAGCGGGCTACACCTTC | CASSLPLRGTGAGYTF
TRBJ2-5 | . | . | TRBV5-4 | TGTGCCAGCAGCTTGGCGAGGCTCCAAGAGACCCAGTACTTC | CASSLARLQETQYF
TRBJ2-7 | TRBD2 | . | TRBV5-4 | TGTGCCAGCAGCGTGGGCGGATCCGGGGGGGAGCAGTACTTC | CASSVGGSGGEQYF
TRBJ2-3 | TRBD1 | . | TRBV29-1 | TGCAGCACCCGACAGGGGGCGCAAGATACGCAGTATTTT | CSTRQGAQDTQYF
TRBJ2-1 | TRBD2 | . | TRBV28 | TGTGCCAGCGGGGGGGGATCCTACAATGAGCAGTTCTTC | CASGGGSYNEQFF
TRBJ2-1 | TRBD2 | . | TRBV10-3 | TGTGCCATCAGCTATCAGAGCGGGGGGGCATCGTGGAATGAGCAGTTCTTC | CAISYQSGGASWNEQFF
TRBJ2-7 | . | . | TRBV7-2 | TGTGCCAGCAGCTCCATTAACGCGGACGAGCAGTACTTC | CASSSINADEQYF
TRBJ1-1 | . | once | TRBV6-6 | TGTGCCAGCTGTAGCCAAGGGGGTCTGAACACTGAAGCTTTCTTT | CASCSQGGLNTEAFF
TRBJ1-1 | TRBD1 | . | TRBV5-6 | TGTGCCAGCAGCCCGATGGTGACAGGGTCGAACACTGAAGCTTTCTTT | CASSPMVTGSNTEAFF
TRBJ2-5 | . | . | TRBV5-6 | TGTGCCAGCAGCCGGCGGGAACTCCGGAGGAACCAAGAGACCCAGTACTTC | CASSRRELRRNQETQYF
TRBJ2-7 | TRBD2 | . | TRBV5-1 | TGCGCCAGCAGCTTGGGGGCGGGGGGGGACTCCTACGAGCAGTACTTC | CASSLGAGGDSYEQYF
TRBJ1-2 | . | . | TRBV7-9 | TGTGCCAGAAGCTTAGTTACGGAGGGCCTCTATGGCTACACCTTC | CARSLVTEGLYGYTF
TRBJ1-1 | . | . | TRBV9 | TGTGCCAGCAGCGTAGGGGACGGGACACCTACTGAAGCTTTCTTT | CASSVGDGTPTEAFF
TRBJ2-7 | TRBD2 | . | TRBV6-5 | TGTGCCAGCAGCTCCGGGACTAGTGCCTACGAGCAGTACTTC | CASSSGTSAYEQYF
TRBJ1-1 | TRBD1 | . | TRBV19 | TGTGCCAGTAGTACCGGGACAGGGTCGTACACTGAAGCTTTCTTT | CASSTGTGSYTEAFF
TRBJ2-3 | TRBD2 | . | TRBV7-2 | TGTGCCAGCAGCTTAAGCCTAGCGGCATTCTCGGATACGCAGTATTTT | CASSLSLAAFSDTQYF
TRBJ2-2 | TRBD1 | . | TRBV9 | TGTGCCAGCAGCGCCCGGGACAGGAACACCGGGGAGCTGTTTTTT | CASSARDRNTGELFF
TRBJ2-7 | . | . | TRBV5-1 | TGCGCCAGCAGTGGGGACACCTACGAGCAGTACTTC | CASSGDTYEQYF
TRBJ2-1 | TRBD2 | . | TRBV5-1 | TGCGCCAGCAGCTTTTCCGGACTAGCGGGAAATGAGCAGTTCTTC | CASSFSGLAGNEQFF
TRBJ1-1 | . | . | TRBV7-7 | TGTGCCAGCAGCTTAATAGGGGGCACTGAAGCTTTCTTT | CASSLIGGTEAFF
TRBJ2-7 | TRBD2 | . | TRBV7-2 | TGTGCCAGCAGCTTATCGGGAGGCGAGCAGTACTTC | CASSLSGGEQYF
TRBJ1-4 | . | . | TRBV6-1 | TGTGCCAGCAGGAGTGGGGGCTTTGATGAAAAACTGTTTTTT | CASRSGGFDEKLFF
TRBJ1-2 | TRBD1 | . | TRBV7-2 | TGTGCCAGCAGCTTAGGGACAGGTGGCTACACCTTC | CASSLGTGGYTF
TRBJ2-3 | . | . | TRBV2 | TGTGCCACCTCCGAGGGAACTAGCACAGATACGCAGTATTTT | CATSEGTSTDTQYF
TRBJ2-2 | . | . | TRBV7-2 | TGTGCCAGCAGCTTAGACTTCGGGGGAACGAACACCGGGGAGCTGTTTTTT | CASSLDFGGTNTGELFF
TRBJ1-1 | . | . | TRBV2 | TGTGCCAGCAATCCATGGGGGCGAAGTACTGAAGCTTTCTTT | CASNPWGRSTEAFF